The sequence of this T cell receptor (beta chain) was determined in a study of blood T cell repertoires in COVID-19. Study as a whole: Researchers got acute and convalescent COVID-19 samples from the United States, Italy and Spain. PBMCs, B-cell-depleted T cells, or T cells provided the cDNA or gDNA that made up the material.

Authors' analysis steps: Amplification with reference gene primers provided the estimates of nucleated cell counts. Assay used: immunoSEQ multiplex PCR; TCRdb lists only in-frame clones, some missing. The V and J calls and clone size are taken from that table; D and trimming were inferred from the DNA. The sample lists tens of thousands of clones, 65% to 90% occurring once. The TCR sequence derives from a man between 65 and 80 years old with acute or convalescent COVID-19. The sample consisted of peripheral blood.

The CDR3 reads CASSFRGINSPLHF. The CDR3 DNA is TGTGCCAGCAGCTTCAGGGGGATCAATTCACCCCTCCACTTT. The J gene is TRBJ1-6, the V gene TRBV7-2; 7 nucleotides align to TRBD1. CDR1 and CDR2 (germline): SGHTA, FQGNSA. Unmatched junction bases numbered 3, after V lost 3 bases and J lost 7 bases. The CDR3 consists of 14 residues.